This T cell receptor (beta chain) was captured in a study of T cell responses to AZD1222 COVID-19 vaccine. Points from the study as a whole: Increased Spike-specific TCR breadth and depth were observed after two AZD1222 doses. Vaccine-associated CD4 TCRs ranged over spike, dominating at 160-218 and 743-854. The donor group comprised mostly white British people and more females; the analysis possibly underestimated clonal diversity.

Regarding this clone: What it binds is not known.

Only in-frame clones appear in the TCRdb table, and some are missing; sequencing was by immunoSEQ multiplex PCR. The sample has roughly 120,000 clones, about 90% seen once. The TCR comes from an adult who received the AZD1222 COVID-19 vaccine. The sample consisted of peripheral blood, taken 28 days after the second AZD1222 dose.

The CDR3 protein is CASSPRDYRQETQYF. CDR3 nucleotide sequence: TGCGCCAGCAGCCCCAGGGACTATCGGCAAGAGACCCAGTACTTC. The chain combines TRBV5-1 with TRBJ2-5; TRBD2 agrees at 7 bases. Germline CDR1 is SGHRS and CDR2 is YFSETQ. This CDR3 is 15 amino acids long. Trimming cost V 4 bases and J 2 bases; bases outside gene matches: 8.